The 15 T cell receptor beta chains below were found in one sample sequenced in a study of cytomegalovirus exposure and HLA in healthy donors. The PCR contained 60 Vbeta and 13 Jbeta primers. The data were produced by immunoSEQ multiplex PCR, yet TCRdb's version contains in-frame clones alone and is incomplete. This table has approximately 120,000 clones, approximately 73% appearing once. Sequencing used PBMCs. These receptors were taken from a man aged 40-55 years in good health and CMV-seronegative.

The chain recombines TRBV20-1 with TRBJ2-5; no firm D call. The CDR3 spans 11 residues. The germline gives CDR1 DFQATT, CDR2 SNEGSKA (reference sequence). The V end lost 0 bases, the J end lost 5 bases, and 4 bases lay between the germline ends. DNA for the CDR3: TGCAGTGCTAGAGAGGAGGAGACCCAGTACTTC. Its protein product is CSAREEETQYF.

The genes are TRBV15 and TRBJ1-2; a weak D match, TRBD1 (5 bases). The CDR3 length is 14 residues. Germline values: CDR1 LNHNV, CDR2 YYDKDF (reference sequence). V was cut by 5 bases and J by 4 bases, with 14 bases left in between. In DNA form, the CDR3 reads TGTGCCACCAGCCAGGAGGGAGGGGTCTATGGCTACACCTTC. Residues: CATSQEGGVYGYTF.

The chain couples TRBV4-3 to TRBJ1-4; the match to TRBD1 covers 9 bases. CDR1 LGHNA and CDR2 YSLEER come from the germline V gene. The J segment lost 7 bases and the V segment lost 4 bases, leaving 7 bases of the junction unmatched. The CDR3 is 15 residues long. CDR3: CASSPNRGLFEKLFF. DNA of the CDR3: TGCGCCAGCAGCCCAAACAGGGGGCTGTTTGAAAAACTGTTTTTT.

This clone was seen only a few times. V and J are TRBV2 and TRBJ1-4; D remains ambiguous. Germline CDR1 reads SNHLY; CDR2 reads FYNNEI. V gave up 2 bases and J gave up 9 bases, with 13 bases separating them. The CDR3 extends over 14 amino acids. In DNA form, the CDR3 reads TGTGCCAGCAGTGAATGGGTCGGAGAGAAAAAACTGTTTTTT. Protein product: CASSEWVGEKKLFF.

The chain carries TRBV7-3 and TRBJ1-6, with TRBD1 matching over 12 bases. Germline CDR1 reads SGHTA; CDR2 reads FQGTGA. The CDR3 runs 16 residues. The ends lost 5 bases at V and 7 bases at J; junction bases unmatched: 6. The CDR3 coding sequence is TGTGCCAGCAGCGACCGGGACAGGGGGCAAAATTCACCCCTCCACTTT. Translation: CASSDRDRGQNSPLHF.

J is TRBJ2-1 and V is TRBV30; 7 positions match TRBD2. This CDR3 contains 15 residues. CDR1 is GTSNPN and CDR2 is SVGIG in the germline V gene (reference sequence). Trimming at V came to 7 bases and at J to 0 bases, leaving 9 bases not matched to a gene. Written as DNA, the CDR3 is TGTGCCTCCAAACCGCGGGGGAGCTCCTACAATGAGCAGTTCTTC. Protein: CASKPRGSSYNEQFF.

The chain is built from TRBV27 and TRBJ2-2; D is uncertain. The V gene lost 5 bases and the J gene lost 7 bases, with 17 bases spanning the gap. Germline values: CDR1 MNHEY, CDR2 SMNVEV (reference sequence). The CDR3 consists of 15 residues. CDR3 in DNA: TGTGCCAGCAGTGCCCAATCGGTGGGCCACGGGGAGCTGTTTTTT. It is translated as CASSAQSVGHGELFF.

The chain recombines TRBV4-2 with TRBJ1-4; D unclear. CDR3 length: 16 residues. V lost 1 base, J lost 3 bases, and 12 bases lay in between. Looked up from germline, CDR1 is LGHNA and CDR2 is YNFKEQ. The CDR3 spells CASSQGGQKPNEKLFF. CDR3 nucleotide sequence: TGTGCCAGCAGCCAAGGCGGCCAGAAACCTAATGAAAAACTGTTTTTT.

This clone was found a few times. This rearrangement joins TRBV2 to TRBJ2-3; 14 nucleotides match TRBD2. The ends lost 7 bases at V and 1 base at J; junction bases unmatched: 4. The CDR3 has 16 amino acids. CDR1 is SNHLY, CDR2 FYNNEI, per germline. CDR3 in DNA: TGTGCCAGCACCAGACTAGCGGGGGGGGGCACAGATACGCAGTATTTT. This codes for CASTRLAGGGTDTQYF.

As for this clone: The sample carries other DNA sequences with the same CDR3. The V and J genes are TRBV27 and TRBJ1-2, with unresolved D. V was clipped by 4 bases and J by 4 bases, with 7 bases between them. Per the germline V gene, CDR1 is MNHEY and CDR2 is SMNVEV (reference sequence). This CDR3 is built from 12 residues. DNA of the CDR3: TGTGCCAGCAGTTCCGGGTCCTATGGCTACACCTTC. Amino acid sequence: CASSSGSYGYTF.

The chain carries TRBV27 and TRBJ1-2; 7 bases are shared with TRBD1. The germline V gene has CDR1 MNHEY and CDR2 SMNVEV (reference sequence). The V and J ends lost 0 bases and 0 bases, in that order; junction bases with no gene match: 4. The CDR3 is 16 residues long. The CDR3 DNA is TGTGCCAGCAGTTTATCAGGTCAGGGGGCTAACTATGGCTACACCTTC. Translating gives CASSLSGQGANYGYTF.

The CDR3 DNA sequence: TGTGCCAGCAGCTGGAGTAACACCGGGGAGCTGTTTTTT. Its translation: CASSWSNTGELFF. The chain links TRBV7-8 to TRBJ2-2; D not resolved. The germline V and J ends were trimmed by 4 bases and 2 bases, with 5 bases remaining between them. The CDR3 extends over 13 amino acids. Germline lookup yields CDR1 SGHVS and CDR2 FQNEAQ.

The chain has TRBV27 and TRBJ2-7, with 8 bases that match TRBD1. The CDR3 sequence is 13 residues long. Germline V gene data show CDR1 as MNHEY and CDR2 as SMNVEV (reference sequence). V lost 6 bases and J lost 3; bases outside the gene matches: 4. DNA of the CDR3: TGTGCCAGCAGACCGGGACAGGACTACGAGCAGTACTTC. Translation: CASRPGQDYEQYF.

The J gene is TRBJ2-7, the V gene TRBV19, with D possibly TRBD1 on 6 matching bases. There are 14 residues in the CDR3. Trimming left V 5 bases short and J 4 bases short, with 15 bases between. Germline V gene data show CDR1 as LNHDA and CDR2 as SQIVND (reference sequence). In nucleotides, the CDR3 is TGTGCCAGTAGTCAAAGGGACAACTTTTACGAGCAGTACTTC. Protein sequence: CASSQRDNFYEQYF.

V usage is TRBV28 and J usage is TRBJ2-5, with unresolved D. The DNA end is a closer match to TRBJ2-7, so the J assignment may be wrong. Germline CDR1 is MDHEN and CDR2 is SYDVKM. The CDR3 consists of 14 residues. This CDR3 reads CASSTNLQVYEQYF. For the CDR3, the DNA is TGTGCCAGCAGTACAAATCTGCAGGTCTACGAGCAGTACTTC.